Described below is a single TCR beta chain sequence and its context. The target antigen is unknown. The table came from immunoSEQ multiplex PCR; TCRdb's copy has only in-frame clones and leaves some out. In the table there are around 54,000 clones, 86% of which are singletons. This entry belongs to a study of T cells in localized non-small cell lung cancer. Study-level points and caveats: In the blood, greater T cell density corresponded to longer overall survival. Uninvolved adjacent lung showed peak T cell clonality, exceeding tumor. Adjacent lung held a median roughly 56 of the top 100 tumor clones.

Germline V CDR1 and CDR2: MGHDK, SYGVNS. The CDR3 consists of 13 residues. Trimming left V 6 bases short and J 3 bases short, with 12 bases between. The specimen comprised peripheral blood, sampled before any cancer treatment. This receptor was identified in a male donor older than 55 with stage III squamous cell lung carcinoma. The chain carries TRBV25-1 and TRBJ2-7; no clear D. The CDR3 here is CASRRQVGYEQYF. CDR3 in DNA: TGTGCCAGCAGAAGGCAGGTTGGCTACGAGCAGTACTTC.